Following are 15 T cell receptor beta chains from one sample sequenced in a study of cytomegalovirus exposure and HLA in healthy donors. Vbeta (60) and Jbeta (13) primers were used in the PCR. Some clones are missing from TCRdb's copy, which holds only in-frame ones; the method was immunoSEQ multiplex PCR. The repertoire consists of about 190,000 clones, with approximately 78% occurring once and the leading ten covering roughly 0.73%. Input material: PBMCs. The origin of the receptors is a woman between 18 and 30 years old in good health and CMV-seronegative.

The sample holds one count of this clone. The chain uses TRBV29-1 and TRBJ2-2, with 8 bases identical to TRBD1. J was trimmed by 6 bases and V by 0 bases; bases with no gene match: 6. In germline, CDR1 is SQVTM, CDR2 ANQGSEA. This CDR3 is 15 amino acids long. Here the CDR3 DNA reads TGCAGCGTTGAAGATCTTGGGACAGGTTCCGGGGAGCTGTTTTTT. Translation gives CSVEDLGTGSGELFF.

This clone was counted once. The chain has TRBV6-5 and TRBJ2-5; 7 nucleotides align to TRBD2. This CDR3 is built from 13 residues. V shed 5 bases and J 11 bases; nucleotides not matched to a gene: 11. Germline V lookup: CDR1 MNHEY, CDR2 SVGAGI. CDR3 in amino acids: CASSHGGVGEQYF. The CDR3 coding sequence is TGTGCCAGCAGTCATGGGGGGGTGGGAGAGCAGTACTTC.

This chain links TRBV5-1 with TRBJ1-1, with 8 positions matching TRBD1. V trimming: 2 bases; J trimming: 1 base; junction bases outside the gene matches: 1. Germline lookup yields CDR1 SGHRS and CDR2 YFSETQ. This CDR3 is built from 14 residues. CDR3 protein: CASSFDRGNTEAFF. CDR3 in DNA: TGCGCCAGCAGCTTTGACAGGGGGAACACTGAAGCTTTCTTT.

CDR3 bases: TGTGCCAGCAGCTTAACTCCAGTGAACACTGAAGCTTTCTTT. Translating it yields CASSLTPVNTEAFF. This chain links TRBV7-3 with TRBJ1-1; D gene ambiguous. Germline V gives CDR1 SGHTA, CDR2 FQGTGA. The CDR3 length is 14 residues. The V end lost 0 bases, the J end lost 0 bases, and 5 bases lay between the germline ends. The entire variable domain, with the rest obtained from reference TRBV7-3 and TRBJ1-1, is as follows: GAGVSQTPSNKVTEKGKYVELRCDPISGHTALYWYRQSLGQGPEFLIYFQGTGAADDSGLPNDRFFAVRPEGSVSTLKIQRTERGDSAVYLCASSLTPVNTEAFFGQGTRLTVV.

The chain is built from TRBV29-1 and TRBJ1-3; the D gene is possibly TRBD1 (5 bases). CDR1 and CDR2 from the germline V gene are SQVTM and ANQGSEA. The length of the CDR3 is 13 residues. V lost 4 bases to trimming and J lost 2 bases, with 9 bases between them. The CDR3 sequence: CSVAGRAGNTIYF. CDR3 nucleotides: TGCAGCGTTGCGGGCAGGGCTGGAAACACCATATATTTT.

The gene calls are TRBV29-1 and TRBJ2-5, with no clear D. Trimming took off 3 bases at V and 2 bases at J, with 10 bases between the two ends. From germline, CDR1 is SQVTM and CDR2 ANQGSEA. The CDR3 contains 13 residues. The CDR3 nucleotides are TGCAGCGTTGAGCGAGGTCCACAAGAGACCCAGTACTTC. This sequence encodes CSVERGPQETQYF.

The chain recombines TRBV10-1 with TRBJ2-7; 8 bases align to TRBD2. CDR1 and CDR2 from the germline V gene are WNHNN and SYGVQD (reference sequence). There are 14 residues in the CDR3. J gave up 7 bases and V 10 bases, and 15 bases lay outside the gene matches. The chain's CDR3 is CATDPQREHREQYF. CDR3 bases: TGCGCCACCGACCCGCAGCGGGAGCATCGGGAGCAGTACTTC.

The chain couples TRBV27 to TRBJ2-7, with D tentatively TRBD1 (5 bases). Germline CDR1 is MNHEY and CDR2 is SMNVEV (reference sequence). Trimming left V 5 bases short and J 3 bases short, with 17 bases between. This CDR3 comprises 15 residues. CDR3 coding DNA: TGTGCCAGCAGTCATAGGGCAGGGAAGGGCTACGAGCAGTACTTC. It is translated as CASSHRAGKGYEQYF.

In this sample, this clone turned up once. The chain combines TRBV4-2 with TRBJ1-1; no firm D call. CDR3 length: 13 amino acids. V lost 2 bases and J lost 3, with 7 bases in between. Germline CDR1 LGHNA, CDR2 YNFKEQ. CDR3 bases: TGTGCCAGCAGCCAACACGAGTACACTGAAGCTTTCTTT. This translates into CASSQHEYTEAFF.

The chain uses TRBV5-1 and TRBJ2-1; D is possibly TRBD1 (6 bases). The CDR3 sequence is 16 residues long. The V and J ends lost 0 bases and 6 bases respectively, with 16 bases between them. CDR1 is SGHRS, CDR2 YFSETQ, per germline. The CDR3 DNA is TGCGCCAGCAGCTTGGGAACCCCGGGACACATCAATGAGCAGTTCTTC. This sequence encodes CASSLGTPGHINEQFF.

The genes are TRBV5-1 and TRBJ2-7, with D perhaps matching TRBD1 (6 bases). CDR3 size: 13 residues. V shed 4 bases and J shed 3 bases, with 11 bases lying between them. CDR1 and CDR2 from the germline V gene are SGHRS and YFSETQ. CDR3 sequence reads: CASSLRGNYEQYF. In DNA, the CDR3 is TGCGCCAGCAGCCTCAGGGGAAACTACGAGCAGTACTTC.

The gene calls are TRBV6-5 and TRBJ1-2; 7 nucleotides line up with TRBD1. V was pared by 5 bases and J by 4 bases, with 7 bases of the junction left unmatched. The CDR3 is made up of 14 amino acids. Germline V gene lookup returns CDR1 MNHEY and CDR2 SVGAGI. The chain's CDR3 is CASSLPGQIYGYTF. The DNA of the CDR3 is TGTGCCAGCAGTCTTCCGGGACAGATCTATGGCTACACCTTC.

The chain has TRBV4-2 and TRBJ2-3, with TRBD2 matching 9 bases. V was clipped by 4 bases and J by 2 bases; unmatched bases: 4. Germline lookup yields CDR1 LGHNA and CDR2 YNFKEQ. The CDR3 contains 15 residues. As DNA, the CDR3 is TGTGCCAGCAGCCTAGGACTAGCGAACACAGATACGCAGTATTTT. Its protein is CASSLGLANTDTQYF.

This chain connects TRBV10-1 to TRBJ2-2; tentative D call: TRBD2 (6 bases). Trimming pared 4 bases from V and 5 bases from J, leaving 11 bases between. The CDR3 loop spans 14 amino acids. Germline loops: CDR1 WNHNN, CDR2 SYGVQD (reference sequence). CDR3 in amino acids: CASSGGVLTGELFF. As DNA, the CDR3 is TGCGCCAGCAGTGGGGGGGTCTTGACCGGGGAGCTGTTTTTT.

CDR3 sequence reads: CASSQGTARSFF. The CDR3 nucleotides are TGTGCCAGCAGTCAGGGGACCGCTAGGTCTTTCTTT. The V gene is TRBV28, the J gene TRBJ1-1; tentatively, D is TRBD1 (6 bases). This CDR3 contains 12 residues. Germline V CDR1 and CDR2: MDHEN, SYDVKM. The V gene lost 5 bases and the J gene lost 12 bases, with 16 bases spanning the gap.